Below, 9 T cell receptor beta chains from the same sample are listed, as sequenced in a study of blood T cell repertoires in COVID-19. Sequencing used immunoSEQ multiplex PCR; TCRdb keeps in-frame clones, though not all of them. The sample includes almost 200,000 clones, 80% to 90% of them seen just once. The sample comprised peripheral blood. The receptors stem from a woman between 70 and 85 years old with acute or convalescent COVID-19.

The V call is TRBV11-1, the J call TRBJ2-2; tentative D call: TRBD2 (5 bases). CDR3 length: 13 residues. Germline CDR1 SGHAT, CDR2 FQDESV (reference sequence). Trimming pared 5 bases from V and 7 bases from J, leaving 11 bases between. Here the CDR3 DNA reads TGTGCCAGCAGCGAGCGGCGGAGCGGGGAGCTGTTTTTT. It specifies CASSERRSGELFF.

V gene TRBV6-5 combines with J gene TRBJ2-1; the D gene is possibly TRBD2 (5 bases). V lost 3 bases and J 10 bases, leaving 7 bases between the germline ends. This CDR3 has 11 residues. Germline values: CDR1 MNHEY, CDR2 SVGAGI. In DNA form, the CDR3 reads TGTGCCAGCAGTTATGGGGAGGAGCAGTTCTTC. Translation: CASSYGEEQFF.

The V call is TRBV27, the J call TRBJ2-1; a weak D match, TRBD1 (6 bases). Germline V CDR1 and CDR2: MNHEY, SMNVEV (reference sequence). This CDR3 is 15 amino acids long. V lost 10 bases and J 1 base, leaving 17 bases between the germline ends. As DNA, the CDR3 is TGTGCCACCAAGGCGGACAGACTTTCCTACAATGAGCAGTTCTTC. Encoded protein: CATKADRLSYNEQFF.

V and J are TRBV5-1 and TRBJ1-1; D gene unclear. V lost 3 bases to trimming and J lost 7 bases, with 13 bases between them. This CDR3 is built from 13 residues. Germline V gives CDR1 SGHRS, CDR2 YFSETQ. Here the CDR3 reads CASSSQVPIEAFF. The DNA of the CDR3 is TGCGCCAGCAGCTCCCAGGTCCCGATTGAAGCTTTCTTT. Variable domain in full (rest from reference TRBV5-1 and TRBJ1-1): KAGVTQTPRYLIKTRGQQVTLSCSPISGHRSVSWYQQTPGQGLQFLFEYFSETQRNKGNFPGRFSGRQFSNSRSEMNVSTLELGDSALYLCASSSQVPIEAFFGQGTRLTVV.

The chain recombines TRBV10-3 with TRBJ1-2; a possible D gene is TRBD1 (6 bases). Trimming pared 4 bases from V and 5 bases from J, leaving 17 bases between. The CDR3 loop spans 15 amino acids. Germline values: CDR1 ENHRY, CDR2 SYGVKD. Here the CDR3 DNA reads TGTGCCATCAGTGGAATTCAGGGGTTTGGGTATGGCTACACCTTC. Amino acid sequence: CAISGIQGFGYGYTF.

This sequence joins TRBV6-2 or TRBV6-3 and TRBJ1-1, with 8 positions matching TRBD1. V lost 5 bases and J lost 0; bases outside the gene matches: 5. Germline CDR1 MNHEY, CDR2 SVGEGT. CDR3 length: 15 amino acids. The CDR3 loop reads CASSRQGLMNTEAFF. The CDR3 DNA reads TGTGCCAGCAGTCGACAGGGGCTAATGAACACTGAAGCTTTCTTT.

This clone was counted once. CDR3 sequence: CSGARQGGMETQYF. CDR3 coding DNA: TGCAGCGGCGCCCGACAGGGTGGGATGGAGACCCAGTACTTC. The chain has TRBV29-1 and TRBJ2-5; 7 nucleotides line up with TRBD1. The CDR3 contains 14 residues. J was trimmed by 5 bases and V by 7 bases; bases with no gene match: 13. Looked up from germline, CDR1 is SQVTM and CDR2 is ANQGSEA.

Relative to its sample, this clone is medium-sized. The V gene is TRBV2, the J gene TRBJ2-1; 7 nucleotides align to TRBD2. This CDR3 is 15 amino acids long. Germline values: CDR1 SNHLY, CDR2 FYNNEI. V lost 4 bases to trimming and J lost 4 bases; unmatched junction nucleotides: 7. This CDR3 is CASSVGLAEYNEQFF. In nucleotides, the CDR3 is TGTGCCAGCAGTGTCGGCCTAGCGGAGTACAATGAGCAGTTCTTC.

This chain connects TRBV19 to TRBJ1-3, with 8 bases matching TRBD1. The CDR3 sequence is 14 residues long. CDR1 LNHDA and CDR2 SQIVND come from the germline V gene (reference sequence). After removal of 10 bases from V and 0 bases from J, the junction contained 5 bases not matched to a gene. In DNA, the CDR3 is TGTGCCACAGCCACAGGGGGCTCTGGAAACACCATATATTTT. It encodes CATATGGSGNTIYF.